Listed below are T cell receptor beta chains from one sample, sequenced in a study of monozygotic twins with cystic fibrosis. Assay used: immunoSEQ multiplex PCR; TCRdb lists only in-frame clones, some missing. In the table there are some 35,000 clones, about 93% of which are singletons. Sequencing was performed on blood. Receptors were obtained from a boy aged 2-9 years with cystic fibrosis. Both conserved end residues are part of each CDR3. D genes are given only for firm matches. Clone size is shown for a subset of rows, as once, few, many or a class of expanded clone.

TRBJ1-5	TRBV5-6	-	-	CASSTYRDIQPQHF	TGTGCCAGCAGCACCTACAGGGATATTCAGCCCCAGCATTTT
TRBJ1-5	TRBV28	-	-	CASSVPLVPQHF	TGTGCCAGCAGTGTCCCATTGGTGCCCCAGCATTTT
TRBJ2-1	TRBV4-2	-	-	CASSQELGFYLPRFF	TGTGCCAGCAGCCAAGAATTGGGTTTTTATCTTCCGCGGTTCTTC
TRBJ2-5	TRBV7-8	-	-	CASSLALVETQYF	TGTGCCAGCAGCTTAGCGCTGGTAGAGACCCAGTACTTC
TRBJ1-2	TRBV4-1	TRBD1	-	CASSHYTGGDGYTF	TGCGCCAGCAGCCATTACACAGGGGGCGATGGCTACACCTTC
TRBJ1-5	TRBV4-3	-	-	CASSQDHAGSNQPQHF	TGCGCCAGCAGCCAAGATCACGCAGGATCCAATCAGCCCCAGCATTTT
TRBJ1-5	TRBV5-5	-	-	CASSSDGGNQPQHF	TGTGCCAGCAGCTCAGACGGTGGGAATCAGCCCCAGCATTTT
TRBJ1-3	TRBV5-1	TRBD1	few	CASSWTGDGNTIYF	TGCGCCAGCAGCTGGACAGGGGATGGAAACACCATATATTTT
TRBJ1-1	TRBV7-8	-	-	CASSPTTVNRAAFF	TGTGCCAGCAGCCCGACGACAGTTAACCGGGCGGCTTTCTTT
TRBJ2-3	TRBV7-8	TRBD2	-	CASSLASGGTDTQYF	TGTGCCAGCAGCTTAGCCAGCGGGGGAACAGATACGCAGTATTTT
TRBJ1-5	TRBV10-1	TRBD1	-	CASSRDRGYQPQHF	TGCGCCAGCAGTCGGGACAGGGGTTATCAGCCCCAGCATTTT
TRBJ2-2	TRBV15	-	-	CATSLLVGDVTGELFF	TGTGCCACCAGCCTCCTCGTAGGAGACGTAACCGGGGAGCTGTTTTTT
TRBJ1-6	TRBV5-1	-	few	CASSSGTGNSPLHF	TGCGCCAGCAGCTCCGGCACAGGAAATTCACCCCTCCACTTT
TRBJ2-5	TRBV7-9	-	-	CASRVGHNSGETQYF	TGTGCCAGCAGAGTAGGGCACAATTCAGGAGAGACCCAGTACTTC
TRBJ2-7	TRBV27	TRBD2	-	CASSSGLARYEQYF	TGTGCCAGCAGTTCGGGACTAGCACGGTACGAGCAGTACTTC
TRBJ2-3	TRBV5-1	TRBD2	-	CASSRERGPGDTQYF	TGCGCCAGCAGCCGGGAGCGGGGCCCTGGAGATACGCAGTATTTT
TRBJ1-1	TRBV14	-	-	CASRDMGEAAFF	TGTGCCAGTAGAGACATGGGGGAAGCGGCTTTCTTT
TRBJ1-2	TRBV5-5	-	-	CASSLGPLRNYGYTF	TGTGCCAGCAGCTTGGGACCGCTGAGGAACTATGGCTACACCTTC
TRBJ2-6	TRBV19	-	-	CASTVSGANVLTF	TGTGCCAGTACGGTCTCTGGGGCCAACGTCCTGACTTTC
TRBJ1-2	TRBV5-8	-	once	CASRMGAGRGYTF	TGTGCCAGCAGGATGGGGGCTGGTCGAGGCTACACCTTC
TRBJ1-5	TRBV5-6	-	-	CASSLDAGFDQPQHF	TGTGCCAGCAGCTTGGACGCAGGGTTTGATCAGCCCCAGCATTTT
TRBJ1-2	TRBV7-2	-	-	CASSLVDLSPRDGYTF	TGTGCCAGCAGCTTGGTTGACCTCAGCCCTAGAGATGGCTACACCTTC
TRBJ2-6	TRBV6-1	-	-	CASSEGITSGANVLTF	TGTGCCAGCAGTGAGGGAATCACCTCTGGGGCCAACGTCCTGACTTTC
TRBJ2-5	TRBV25-1	-	-	CASSEYWAETQYF	TGTGCCAGCAGTGAATACTGGGCTGAGACCCAGTACTTC
TRBJ2-5	TRBV2	-	-	CASSDSTWYQETQYF	TGTGCCAGCAGTGACTCAACTTGGTACCAAGAGACCCAGTACTTC
TRBJ1-1	TRBV27	TRBD1	once	CASSFTDRAGTEAFF	TGTGCCAGCAGTTTTACAGACAGGGCCGGCACTGAAGCTTTCTTT
TRBJ2-5	TRBV7-2	TRBD2	-	CASTSGAGGQETQYF	TGTGCCAGCACCTCTGGAGCGGGGGGTCAAGAGACCCAGTACTTC
TRBJ2-7	TRBV11-2	-	-	CASSWGDSTTYEQYF	TGTGCCAGCAGCTGGGGGGACAGTACAACCTACGAGCAGTACTTC
TRBJ1-6	TRBV5-1	-	-	CASSLDQGRDSPLHF	TGCGCCAGCAGCTTGGATCAGGGGAGGGATTCACCCCTCCACTTT
TRBJ1-2	TRBV15	TRBD1	-	CATRDRGMEGYTF	TGTGCCACTAGAGACAGGGGTATGGAGGGCTACACCTTC
TRBJ1-4	TRBV7-9	TRBD1	-	CASSLWTGATNEKLFF	TGTGCCAGCAGCCTTTGGACAGGGGCAACTAATGAAAAACTGTTTTTT
TRBJ2-1	TRBV9	TRBD1	-	CASSFATGWSEQFF	TGTGCCAGCAGCTTTGCGACAGGGTGGTCTGAGCAGTTCTTC
TRBJ2-5	TRBV18	TRBD2	-	CASSPFPSGDLQETQYF	TGTGCCAGCTCACCATTTCCTAGCGGGGATCTACAAGAGACCCAGTACTTC
TRBJ2-3	TRBV7-9	-	-	CASSPHVPAGGTDTQYF	TGTGCCAGCAGCCCCCACGTCCCCGCCGGGGGCACAGATACGCAGTATTTT
TRBJ2-7	TRBV7-9	-	-	CASSPSGGYEQYF	TGTGCCAGCAGCCCGAGTGGAGGGTACGAGCAGTACTTC
TRBJ1-2	TRBV2	-	-	CASSGGYGYTF	TGTGCCAGCAGTGGAGGGTATGGCTACACCTTC
TRBJ2-5	TRBV7-2	-	-	CASSLQETQYF	TGTGCCAGCAGCCTACAAGAGACCCAGTACTTC
TRBJ2-5	TRBV9	-	-	CASSVGDSKETQYF	TGTGCCAGCAGCGTAGGGGACTCGAAAGAGACCCAGTACTTC
TRBJ2-2	TRBV27	-	-	CASSLGMGRFEYDTGELFF	-
TRBJ2-3	TRBV6-1	-	-	CASDPGTSTDTQYF	TGTGCCAGCGACCCCGGGACTAGCACAGATACGCAGTATTTT
TRBJ1-2	TRBV11-2	TRBD1	-	CASSLGRTGASGYTF	TGTGCCAGCAGCTTAGGGAGGACAGGCGCTAGTGGCTACACCTTC
TRBJ1-5	TRBV5-1	-	once	CASSLFAGSNQPQHF	TGCGCCAGCAGCTTATTTGCGGGTAGCAATCAGCCCCAGCATTTT
TRBJ1-3	TRBV9	-	once	CASSVGQGLNTIYF	TGTGCCAGCAGCGTAGGTCAGGGTTTAAACACCATATATTTT
TRBJ1-1	TRBV7-9	TRBD1	-	CASSPTGTAEAFF	TGTGCCAGCAGCCCGACAGGGACGGCTGAAGCTTTCTTT
TRBJ1-1	TRBV7-9	TRBD1	-	CASSLGQGAMDTEAFF	TGTGCCAGCAGCCTAGGACAGGGGGCTATGGACACTGAAGCTTTCTTT
TRBJ1-1	TRBV27	-	-	CASSTSGWAEAFF	TGTGCCAGCAGTACCTCAGGGTGGGCTGAAGCTTTCTTT
TRBJ2-1	TRBV5-1	-	-	CASSYLGNEQFF	TGCGCCAGCAGTTATTTGGGGAATGAGCAGTTCTTC
TRBJ2-7	TRBV13	-	-	CASSLTGIPYEQYF	TGTGCCAGCAGCTTAACCGGGATCCCCTACGAGCAGTACTTC
TRBJ1-1	TRBV2	-	-	CASSLQGIMNTEAFF	TGTGCCAGCAGTTTACAGGGAATCATGAACACTGAAGCTTTCTTT
TRBJ2-2	TRBV7-8	-	-	CASSLAGRAGELFF	TGTGCCAGCAGCTTAGCCGGTAGGGCCGGGGAGCTGTTTTTT
TRBJ2-3	TRBV7-8	-	-	CASSFPQTDTDTQYF	TGTGCCAGCAGCTTTCCCCAAACAGATACAGATACGCAGTATTTT
TRBJ1-3	TRBV6-6	TRBD1	-	CASRGGQGGGNTIYF	TGTGCCAGCAGAGGAGGACAGGGAGGTGGAAACACCATATATTTT
TRBJ1-2	TRBV12-5	-	-	CASGLTGPGGYTF	TGTGCTAGTGGTTTGACAGGACCCGGCGGCTACACCTTC
TRBJ2-2	TRBV10-3	-	once	CAISDLWRGELFF	TGTGCCATCAGTGATCTCTGGAGGGGGGAGCTGTTTTTT
TRBJ1-2	TRBV6-5	-	once	CASARGRGASTNF	TGTGCCAGCGCTCGAGGAAGGGGCGCTTCTACAAACTTC
TRBJ2-1	TRBV9	TRBD2	few	CASSVDGGGNNEQFF	TGTGCCAGCAGCGTAGACGGCGGGGGGAACAATGAGCAGTTCTTC
TRBJ2-3	TRBV29-1	-	-	CSVGGTSTDTQYF	TGCAGCGTTGGGGGCACTAGCACAGATACGCAGTATTTT
TRBJ1-1	TRBV6-5	TRBD1	-	CASSAQGARNTEAFF	TGTGCCAGCAGTGCACAGGGGGCAAGGAACACTGAAGCTTTCTTT